This T cell receptor (beta chain) was sequenced for a study of tumor-infiltrating lymphocytes in localized non-small cell lung cancer. Study information: The cohort mixed smokers and never-smokers, several histologies, and some post-neoadjuvant-chemotherapy samples. Whole-study findings and limits: TCR sequencing covered a subset of patients with enough tissue. IM1 and IM2 tumors showed no difference in T-cell fraction. Tumor T-cell fraction from TCR sequencing was not associated with recurrence-free survival (p = 0.61).

The repertoire was sequenced with immunoSEQ multiplex PCR; TCRdb's copy has only in-frame clones and lacks some. The sample lists 15,000 to 20,000 clones, more than 40% seen once, with about a sixth in the top ten. With respect to this clone: Its antigen is undetermined.

V lost 6 bases to trimming and J lost 6 bases; unmatched junction nucleotides: 11. The CDR3 is made up of 15 amino acids. Germline lookup yields CDR1 MDHEN and CDR2 SYDVKM. This rearrangement joins TRBV28 to TRBJ1-5; 7 nucleotides line up with TRBD1. The receptor's source is a human donor with non-small cell lung cancer. The material sequenced was lung tumor tissue. CDR3 sequence: CASSQQGSGGQPQHF. The DNA for the CDR3 is TGTGCCAGCAGCCAACAGGGGAGTGGGGGTCAGCCCCAGCATTTT.